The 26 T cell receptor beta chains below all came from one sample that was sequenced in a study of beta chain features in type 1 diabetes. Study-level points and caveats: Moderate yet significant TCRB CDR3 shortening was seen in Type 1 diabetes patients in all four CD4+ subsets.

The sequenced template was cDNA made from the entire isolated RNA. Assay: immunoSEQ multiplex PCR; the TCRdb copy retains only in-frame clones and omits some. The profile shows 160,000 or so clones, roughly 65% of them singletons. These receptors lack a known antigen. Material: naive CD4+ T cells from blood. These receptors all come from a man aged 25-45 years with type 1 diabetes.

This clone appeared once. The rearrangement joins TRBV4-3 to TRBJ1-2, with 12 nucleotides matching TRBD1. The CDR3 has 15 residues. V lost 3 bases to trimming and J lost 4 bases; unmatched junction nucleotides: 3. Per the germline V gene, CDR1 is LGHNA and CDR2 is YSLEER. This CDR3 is CASSQGQGAVYGYTF. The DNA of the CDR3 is TGCGCCAGCAGCCAGGGACAGGGGGCAGTCTATGGCTACACCTTC.

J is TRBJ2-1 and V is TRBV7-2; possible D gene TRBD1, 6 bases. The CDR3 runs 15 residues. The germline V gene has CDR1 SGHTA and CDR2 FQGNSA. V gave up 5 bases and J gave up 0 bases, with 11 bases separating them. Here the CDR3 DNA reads TGTGCCAGCAGCCGACAGGAAAGCTCCTACAATGAGCAGTTCTTC. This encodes CASSRQESSYNEQFF.

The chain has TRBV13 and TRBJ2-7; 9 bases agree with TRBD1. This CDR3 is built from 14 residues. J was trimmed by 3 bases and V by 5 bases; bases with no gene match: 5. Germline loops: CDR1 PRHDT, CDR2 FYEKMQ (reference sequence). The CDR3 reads CASSLGQGLYEQYF. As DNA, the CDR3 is TGTGCCAGCAGCCTCGGACAGGGGCTCTACGAGCAGTACTTC.

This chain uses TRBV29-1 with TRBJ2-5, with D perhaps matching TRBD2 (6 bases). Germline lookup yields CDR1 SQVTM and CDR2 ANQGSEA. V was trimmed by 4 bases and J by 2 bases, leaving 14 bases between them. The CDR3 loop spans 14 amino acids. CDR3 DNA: TGCAGCGTTGGAAGGATGGGAGGACAAGAGACCCAGTACTTC. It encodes CSVGRMGGQETQYF. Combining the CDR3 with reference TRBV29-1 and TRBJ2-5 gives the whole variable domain SAVISQKPSRDICQRGTSLTIQCQVDSQVTMMFWYRQQPGQSLTLIATANQGSEATYESGFVIDKFPISRPNLTFSTLTVSNMSPEDSSIYLCSVGRMGGQETQYFGPGTRLLVL.

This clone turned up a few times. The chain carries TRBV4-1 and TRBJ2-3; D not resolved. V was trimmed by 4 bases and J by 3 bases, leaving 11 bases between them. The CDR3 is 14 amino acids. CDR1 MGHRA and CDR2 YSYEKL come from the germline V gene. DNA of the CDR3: TGCGCCAGCAGCCCGGAATACGGGACAGATACGCAGTATTTT. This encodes CASSPEYGTDTQYF.

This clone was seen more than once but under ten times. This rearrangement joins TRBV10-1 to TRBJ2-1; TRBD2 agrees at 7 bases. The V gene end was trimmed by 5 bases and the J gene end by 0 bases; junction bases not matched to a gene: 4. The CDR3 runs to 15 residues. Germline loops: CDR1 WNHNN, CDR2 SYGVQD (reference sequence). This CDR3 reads CASSPGGASYNEQFF. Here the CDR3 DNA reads TGCGCCAGCAGTCCGGGAGGTGCCTCCTACAATGAGCAGTTCTTC.

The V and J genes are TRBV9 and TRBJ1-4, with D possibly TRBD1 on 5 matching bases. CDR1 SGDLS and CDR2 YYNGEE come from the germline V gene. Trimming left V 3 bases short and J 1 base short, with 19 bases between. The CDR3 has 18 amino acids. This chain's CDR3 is CASSGPRGDLGTNEKLFF. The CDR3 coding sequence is TGTGCCAGCAGCGGGCCCAGAGGGGACCTGGGAACTAATGAAAAACTGTTTTTT.

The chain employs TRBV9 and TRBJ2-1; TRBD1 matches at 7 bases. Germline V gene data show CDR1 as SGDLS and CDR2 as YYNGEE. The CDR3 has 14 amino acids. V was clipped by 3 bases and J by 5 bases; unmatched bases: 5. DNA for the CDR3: TGTGCCAGCAGCGCCCAGACAGGGAACAATGAGCAGTTCTTC. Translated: CASSAQTGNNEQFF.

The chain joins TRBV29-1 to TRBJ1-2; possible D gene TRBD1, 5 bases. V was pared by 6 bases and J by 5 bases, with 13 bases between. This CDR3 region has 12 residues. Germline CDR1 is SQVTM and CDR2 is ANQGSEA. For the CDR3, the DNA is TGCAGCGTCTTCCAGGGAGGATATGGCTACACCTTC. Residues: CSVFQGGYGYTF.

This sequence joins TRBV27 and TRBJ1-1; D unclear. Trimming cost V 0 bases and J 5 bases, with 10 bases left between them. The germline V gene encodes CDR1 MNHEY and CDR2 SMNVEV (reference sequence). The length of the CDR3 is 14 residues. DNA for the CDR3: TGTGCCAGCAGTTTATCACGGGTTTGGACTGAAGCTTTCTTT. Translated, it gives CASSLSRVWTEAFF.

CDR3 DNA sequence: TGTGCCTGGACCCTAGGGGGAAGTCAGTGGCCCCAGCATTTT. Its protein product is CAWTLGGSQWPQHF. The gene calls are TRBV30 and TRBJ1-5; TRBD1 might be the D (6 bases). V lost 4 bases, J lost 9 bases, and 19 bases lay in between. CDR3 length equals 14 residues. CDR1 is GTSNPN and CDR2 is SVGIG in the germline V gene (reference sequence).

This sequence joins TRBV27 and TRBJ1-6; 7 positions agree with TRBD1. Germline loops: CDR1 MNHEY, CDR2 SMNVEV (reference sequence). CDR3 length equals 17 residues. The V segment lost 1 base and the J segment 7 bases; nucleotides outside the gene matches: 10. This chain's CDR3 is CASSLFRDRVSNSPLHF. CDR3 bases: TGTGCCAGCAGTTTATTTCGTGACAGGGTCTCGAATTCACCCCTCCACTTT.

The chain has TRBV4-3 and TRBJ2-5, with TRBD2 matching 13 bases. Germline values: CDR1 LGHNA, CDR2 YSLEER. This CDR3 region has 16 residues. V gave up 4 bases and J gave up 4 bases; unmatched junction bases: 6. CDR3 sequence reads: CASSPSGLAGLETQYF. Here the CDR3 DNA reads TGCGCCAGCAGCCCCTCGGGACTAGCGGGGTTAGAGACCCAGTACTTC.

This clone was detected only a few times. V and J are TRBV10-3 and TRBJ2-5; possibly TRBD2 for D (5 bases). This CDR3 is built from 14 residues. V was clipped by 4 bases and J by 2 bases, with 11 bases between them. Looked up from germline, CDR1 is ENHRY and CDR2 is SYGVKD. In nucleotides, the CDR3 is TGTGCCATCAGTGCCATCGGAGGACAAGAGACCCAGTACTTC. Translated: CAISAIGGQETQYF.

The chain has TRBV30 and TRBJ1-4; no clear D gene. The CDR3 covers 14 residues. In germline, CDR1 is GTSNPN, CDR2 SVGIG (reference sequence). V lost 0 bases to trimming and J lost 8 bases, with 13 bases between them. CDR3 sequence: CAWSVGYPREKLFF. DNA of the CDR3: TGTGCCTGGAGTGTGGGGTACCCCAGGGAAAAACTGTTTTTT.

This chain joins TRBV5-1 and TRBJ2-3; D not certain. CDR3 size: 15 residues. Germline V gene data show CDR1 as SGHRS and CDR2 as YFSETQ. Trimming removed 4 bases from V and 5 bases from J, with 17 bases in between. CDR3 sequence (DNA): TGCGCCAGCAGCCCACGCGCTCAATTAGTAGATACGCAGTATTTT. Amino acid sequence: CASSPRAQLVDTQYF.

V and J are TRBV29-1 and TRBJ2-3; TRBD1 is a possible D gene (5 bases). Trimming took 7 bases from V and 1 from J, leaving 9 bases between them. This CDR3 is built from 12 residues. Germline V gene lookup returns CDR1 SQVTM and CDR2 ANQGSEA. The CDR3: CSGGRGTDTQYF. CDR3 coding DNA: TGCAGCGGGGGCAGGGGCACAGATACGCAGTATTTT.

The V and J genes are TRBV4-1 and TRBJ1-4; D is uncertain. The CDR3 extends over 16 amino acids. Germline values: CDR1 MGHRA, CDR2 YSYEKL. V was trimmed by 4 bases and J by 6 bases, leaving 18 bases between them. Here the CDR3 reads CASSPSPLGRDEKLFF. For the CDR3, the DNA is TGCGCCAGCAGCCCTTCCCCCTTAGGGCGGGATGAAAAACTGTTTTTT.

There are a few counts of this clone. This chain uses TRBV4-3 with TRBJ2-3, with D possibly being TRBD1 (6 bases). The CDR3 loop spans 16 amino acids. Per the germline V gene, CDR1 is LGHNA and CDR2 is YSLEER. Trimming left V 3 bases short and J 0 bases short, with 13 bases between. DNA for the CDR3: TGCGCCAGCAGCCAGGGCAGGGGTTCTAGCACAGATACGCAGTATTTT. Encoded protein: CASSQGRGSSTDTQYF.

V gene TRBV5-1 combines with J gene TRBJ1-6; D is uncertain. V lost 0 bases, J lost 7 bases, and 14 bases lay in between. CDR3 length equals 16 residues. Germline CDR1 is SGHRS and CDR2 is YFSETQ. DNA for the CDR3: TGCGCCAGCAGCTTGGAGGGCACCTCTAACAATTCACCCCTCCACTTT. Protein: CASSLEGTSNNSPLHF.

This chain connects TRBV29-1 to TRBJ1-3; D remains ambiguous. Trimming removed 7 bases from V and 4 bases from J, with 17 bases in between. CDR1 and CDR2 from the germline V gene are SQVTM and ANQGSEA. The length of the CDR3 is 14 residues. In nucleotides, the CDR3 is TGCAGCGCGGCACAGTCACTCCAAGGAAACACCATATATTTT. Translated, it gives CSAAQSLQGNTIYF.

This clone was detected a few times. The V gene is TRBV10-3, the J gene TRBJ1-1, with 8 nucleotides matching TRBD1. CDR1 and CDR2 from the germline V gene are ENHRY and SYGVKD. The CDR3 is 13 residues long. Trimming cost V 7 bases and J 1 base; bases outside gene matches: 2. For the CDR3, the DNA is TGTGCCATCAAGGACAGGGAGAACACTGAAGCTTTCTTT. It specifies CAIKDRENTEAFF.

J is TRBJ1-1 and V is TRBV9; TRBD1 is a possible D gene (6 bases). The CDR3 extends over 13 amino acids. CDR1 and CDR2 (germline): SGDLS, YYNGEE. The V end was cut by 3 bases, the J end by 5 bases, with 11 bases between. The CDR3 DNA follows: TGTGCCAGCAGCGCACAGGGCTATACTGAAGCTTTCTTT. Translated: CASSAQGYTEAFF. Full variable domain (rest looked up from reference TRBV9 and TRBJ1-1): DSGVTQTPKHLITATGQRVTLRCSPRSGDLSVYWYQQSLDQGLQFLIQYYNGEERAKGNILERFSAQQFPDLHSELNLSSLELGDSALYFCASSAQGYTEAFFGQGTRLTVV.

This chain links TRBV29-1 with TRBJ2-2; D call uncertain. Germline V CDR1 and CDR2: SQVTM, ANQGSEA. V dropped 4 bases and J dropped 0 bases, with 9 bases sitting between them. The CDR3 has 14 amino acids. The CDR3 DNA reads TGCAGCGTTGTCACGAGCCCGAACACCGGGGAGCTGTTTTTT. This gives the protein CSVVTSPNTGELFF.

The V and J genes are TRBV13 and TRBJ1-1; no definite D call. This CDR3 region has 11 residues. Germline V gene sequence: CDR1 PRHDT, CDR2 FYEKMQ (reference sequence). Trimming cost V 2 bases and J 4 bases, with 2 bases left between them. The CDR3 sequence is CASSLITEAFF. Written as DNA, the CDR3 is TGTGCCAGCAGCTTAATCACTGAAGCTTTCTTT.

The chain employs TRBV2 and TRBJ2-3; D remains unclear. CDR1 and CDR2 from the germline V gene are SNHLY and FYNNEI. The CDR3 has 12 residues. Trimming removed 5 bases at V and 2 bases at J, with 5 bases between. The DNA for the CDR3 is TGTGCCAGCAGTATCGCCACAGATACGCAGTATTTT. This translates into CASSIATDTQYF.